Shown below are 8 T cell receptor beta chains from a single sample sequenced in a study of blood T cells in healthy people across ages. Sample-barcoded 5' priming and a J-beta primer mix drove a second PCR of roughly 6 to 12 cycles. TCRdb reanalysed the 5' RACE reads using MiXCR and keeps one entry per CDR3 protein. The sample contains roughly 680,000 distinct CDR3 sequences, 40% to 65% of which appear only once. Sample: blood. The receptor set was obtained from a woman aged 80 or over in good health.

Notes on this clonotype: This may stem from a read error, because a much larger clone lies one nucleotide away. This chain connects TRBV29-1 to TRBJ2-4; no reliable D call. Germline values: CDR1 SQVTM, CDR2 ANQGSEA. The CDR3 contains 12 residues. V gave up 7 bases and J gave up 12 bases, with 19 bases separating them. CDR3 loop: CSAEPRVGPQYF. CDR3 sequence (DNA): TGCAGCGCTGAGCCCAGAGTAGGTCCTCAGTACTTC.

The CDR3 loop reads CATSDSDPLPNNEQFF. CDR3 nucleotide sequence: TGTGCCACCAGTGACTCGGACCCCCTCCCAAACAATGAGCAGTTCTTC. The J gene is TRBJ2-1, the V gene TRBV24-1; D uncertain. The CDR3 sequence is 16 residues long. The V end was cut by 4 bases, the J end by 5 bases, with 17 bases between. Germline values: CDR1 KGHDR, CDR2 SFDVKD.

This clonotype has at least ten counts. A much larger clone differs from this one at a single base, so this may be a read error. This chain connects TRBV6-6 to TRBJ2-7; no clear D gene. Trimming stripped 4 bases from V and 7 bases from J, with 14 bases between. The CDR3 consists of 13 residues. Germline CDR1 and CDR2: MNHNY and SVGAGI (reference sequence). The CDR3 DNA follows: TGTGCCAGCAGTTTTTCGTTCTACAATGAGCAGTACTTC. Translating it yields CASSFSFYNEQYF.

The CDR3 DNA sequence: TGTGCCAGCAGCTTCCCGACAGGTCGGGGTGAAGCTTTCTTT. Translated, it gives CASSFPTGRGEAFF. This sequence joins TRBV7-2 and TRBJ1-1, with D perhaps matching TRBD1 (6 bases). The CDR3 covers 14 residues. Germline V gives CDR1 SGHTA, CDR2 FQGNSA. Deletions cut 3 bases from V and 7 bases from J, with 15 bases between.

This clonotype was detected only a few times. This rearrangement joins TRBV5-1 to TRBJ2-3; tentatively, D is TRBD1 or TRBD2 (6 bases each). Germline CDR1 SGHRS, CDR2 YFSETQ. The CDR3 covers 15 residues. Trimming stripped 4 bases from V and 6 bases from J, with 18 bases between. CDR3 amino acids: CASSPGPEGHDTQYF. CDR3 bases: TGCGCCAGCAGCCCCGGACCGGAGGGACACGATACGCAGTATTTT. Supplemented by reference TRBV5-1 and TRBJ2-3, the full variable domain reads KAGVTQTPRYLIKTRGQQVTLSCSPISGHRSVSWYQQTPGQGLQFLFEYFSETQRNKGNFPGRFSGRQFSNSRSEMNVSTLELGDSALYLCASSPGPEGHDTQYFGPGTRLTVL.

This clonotype has at least ten counts. The chain couples TRBV29-1 to TRBJ2-3; D perhaps matches TRBD2 (5 bases). V lost 5 bases and J 2 bases, leaving 17 bases between the germline ends. This CDR3 region has 15 residues. Germline CDR1 SQVTM, CDR2 ANQGSEA. Here the CDR3 DNA reads TGCAGCGTTCCGTCCGTCAGCGGAACCACAGATACGCAGTATTTT. Translated, it gives CSVPSVSGTTDTQYF.

The V gene is TRBV5-1, the J gene TRBJ1-1, with D uncertain. This CDR3 spans 15 amino acids. The V and J ends lost 4 bases and 4 bases respectively, with 17 bases between them. Germline assignment: CDR1 SGHRS and CDR2 YFSETQ. The DNA for the CDR3 is TGCGCCAGCAGCCCGGGTCGCGCGTCCGGCACTGAAGCTTTCTTT. Translating gives CASSPGRASGTEAFF. Full variable domain (outside the CDR3, taken from reference TRBV5-1 and TRBJ1-1): KAGVTQTPRYLIKTRGQQVTLSCSPISGHRSVSWYQQTPGQGLQFLFEYFSETQRNKGNFPGRFSGRQFSNSRSEMNVSTLELGDSALYLCASSPGRASGTEAFFGQGTRLTVV.

This clonotype came up many times. This chain connects TRBV7-2 to TRBJ2-3; D call uncertain. The CDR3 consists of 13 residues. Germline CDR1 SGHTA, CDR2 FQGNSA. The CDR3 is CAVRPVLTDTQYF. CDR3 DNA sequence: TGTGCAGTCCGACCCGTCCTCACAGATACGCAGTATTTT. Full variable domain (outside the CDR3, taken from reference TRBV7-2 and TRBJ2-3): GAGVSQSPSNKVTEKGKDVELRCDPISGHTALYWYRQSLGQGLEFLIYFQGNSAPDKSGLPSDRFSAERTGGSVSTLTIQRTQQEDSAVYLCAVRPVLTDTQYFGPGTRLTVL.